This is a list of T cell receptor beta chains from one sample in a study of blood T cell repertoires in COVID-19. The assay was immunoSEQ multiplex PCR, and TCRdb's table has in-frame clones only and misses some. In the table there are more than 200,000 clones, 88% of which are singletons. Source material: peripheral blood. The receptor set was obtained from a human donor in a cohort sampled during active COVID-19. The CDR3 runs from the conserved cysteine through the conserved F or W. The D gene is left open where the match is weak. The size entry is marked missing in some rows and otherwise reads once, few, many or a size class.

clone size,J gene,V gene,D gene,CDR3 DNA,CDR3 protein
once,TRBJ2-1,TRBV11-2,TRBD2,TGTGCCAGCAGCTTAGTGGCGGGGGGGCTATACAATGAGCAGTTCTTC,CASSLVAGGLYNEQFF
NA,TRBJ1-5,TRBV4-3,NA,TGCGCCAGCAGCCAGGAGACGGGGGGTCGGCAGCCCCAGCATTTT,CASSQETGGRQPQHF
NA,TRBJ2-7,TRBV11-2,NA,TGTGCCAGCAGCTTAGGCCCCGGTTACGAGCAGTACTTC,CASSLGPGYEQYF
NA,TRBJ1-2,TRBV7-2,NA,TGTGCCAGCAGCTTAGAGGCCAGGGAAAGGTATGGCTACACCTTC,CASSLEARERYGYTF
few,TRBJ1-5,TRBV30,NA,TGTGCCTGGAGTTCTTCAGGTTCGCAGCCCCAGCATTTT,CAWSSSGSQPQHF
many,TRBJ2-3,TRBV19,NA,TGTGCCAGTAGTATACGGGGCGGGACCGGCACAGATACGCAGTATTTT,CASSIRGGTGTDTQYF
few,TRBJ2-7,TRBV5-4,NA,TGTGCCAGCAGCTTGGTTTCAGAGGAGGGCGAGCAGTACTTC,CASSLVSEEGEQYF
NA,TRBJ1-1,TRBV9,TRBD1,TGTGCCAGCAGCGCGAATCAAGACAGGGGGGACACTGAAGCTTTCTTT,CASSANQDRGDTEAFF
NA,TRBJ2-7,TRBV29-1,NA,TGCAGCGTTGAAGATCCAGGTTCCTACGAGCAGTACTTC,CSVEDPGSYEQYF
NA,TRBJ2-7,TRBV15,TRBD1,TGTGCCACCAGCAGAGTCCCCGCAGGGGGCCGCGAGCAGTACTTC,CATSRVPAGGREQYF
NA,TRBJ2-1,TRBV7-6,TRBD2,TGTGCCAGCAGCTCCTTACTTAGCGGGGGGGGAACGAACTCCTACAATGAGCAGTTCTTC,CASSSLLSGGGTNSYNEQFF
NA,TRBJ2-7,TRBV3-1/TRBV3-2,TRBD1,TGTGCCAGCAGCCATCCTGGGACAGGCTCCTACGAGCAGTACTTC,CASSHPGTGSYEQYF
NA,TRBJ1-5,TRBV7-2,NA,TGTGCCAGCAGCCCCGGACAGAGTCAGCCCCAGCATTTT,CASSPGQSQPQHF
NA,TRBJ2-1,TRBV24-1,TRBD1,TGTGCCACCAGTGGGGGACAGGGACCCCTGGCCAATGAGCAGTTCTTC,CATSGGQGPLANEQFF
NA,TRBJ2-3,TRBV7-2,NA,TGTGCCAGCAGCTCCACAGGGTTGCGCACAGATACGCAGTATTTT,CASSSTGLRTDTQYF
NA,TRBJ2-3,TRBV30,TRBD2,TGTGCCTGGATAGTGCGGGGGGCTAGTACGCAGTATTTT,CAWIVRGASTQYF
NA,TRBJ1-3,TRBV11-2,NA,TGTGCCAGCAGCTTAGGTGGGTTTGCAGACAGCTCTGGAAACACCATATATTTT,CASSLGGFADSSGNTIYF
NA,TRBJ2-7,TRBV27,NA,TGTGCCAGCAGCACAAATCGGGACGAGCAGTACTTC,CASSTNRDEQYF
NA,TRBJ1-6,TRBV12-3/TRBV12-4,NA,TGTGCCAGCAGGATAGGGGTCTCGCCCCTCCACTTT,CASRIGVSPLHF
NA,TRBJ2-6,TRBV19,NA,TGTGCCAGTAGTATTGTAACACGTGGGGCCAACGTCCTGACTTTC,CASSIVTRGANVLTF
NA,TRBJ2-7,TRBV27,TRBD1,TGTGCCAGCAGTTTACTCGGGACAGGGGCTAGCGAGCAGTACTTC,CASSLLGTGASEQYF
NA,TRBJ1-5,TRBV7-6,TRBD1,TGTGCCAGCAGCCGGACGAGGGGACAGGGGGCCCCTCAGCCCCAGCATTTT,CASSRTRGQGAPQPQHF
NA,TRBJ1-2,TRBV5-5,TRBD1,TGTGCCAGCAGGCTTGAGGGGCAGGGGGCCTATGGCTACACCTTC,CASRLEGQGAYGYTF
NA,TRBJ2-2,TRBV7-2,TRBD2,TGTGCCAGCACCCCGGGGGGGCTGAGGGCCGGGGAGCTGTTTTTT,CASTPGGLRAGELFF
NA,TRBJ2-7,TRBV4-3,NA,TGCGCCAGCAGCCAAGACTGGCCCGTCTACGAGCAGTACTTC,CASSQDWPVYEQYF
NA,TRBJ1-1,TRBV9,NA,TGTGCCAGCAGCTCCACGACGGGGAACACTGAAGCTTTCTTT,CASSSTTGNTEAFF
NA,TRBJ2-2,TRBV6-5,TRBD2,TGTGCCAGCAGCGGGGGGGCCGGGGAGCTGTTTTTT,CASSGGAGELFF
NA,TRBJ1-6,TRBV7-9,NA,TGTGCCAGTAACCGGGTGGAGGGCTCACCCCTCCACTTT,CASNRVEGSPLHF
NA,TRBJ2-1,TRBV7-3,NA,TGTGCCAGCAGCTTAACGGTTGGGACTGGAAACAATGAGCAGTTCTTC,CASSLTVGTGNNEQFF
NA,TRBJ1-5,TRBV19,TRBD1,TGTGCCAGTAGTATCCAGGGGGCGAGGGGCAATCAGCCCCAGCATTTT,CASSIQGARGNQPQHF
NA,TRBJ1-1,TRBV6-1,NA,TGTGCCAGCAGTGACAGGGGTAGAACTGAAGCTTTCTTT,CASSDRGRTEAFF
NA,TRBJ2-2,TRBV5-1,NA,TGCGCCAGCAGCTGGGGGGGCACGAACACCGGGGAGCTGTTTTTT,CASSWGGTNTGELFF
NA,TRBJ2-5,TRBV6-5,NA,TGTGCCAGCAGTTACTCCCGGGGTCAAGAGACCCAGTACTTC,CASSYSRGQETQYF
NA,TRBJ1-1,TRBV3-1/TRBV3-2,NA,TGTGCCAGCAGCCAGGAGGGCACTGAAGCTTTCTTT,CASSQEGTEAFF
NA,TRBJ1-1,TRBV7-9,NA,TGTGCCAGCAGCTTGTCAGGGAACACTGAAGCTTTCTTT,CASSLSGNTEAFF
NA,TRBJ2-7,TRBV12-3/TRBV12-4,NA,TGTGCCTCAGGCGGGCCGATCTACGAGCAGTACTTC,CASGGPIYEQYF
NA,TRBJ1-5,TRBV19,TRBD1,TGTGCCAGTAGTATAGGGGACAGGGGGTACGGGGATCAGCCCCAGCATTTT,CASSIGDRGYGDQPQHF
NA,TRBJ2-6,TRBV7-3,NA,TGTGCCAGCAGCCGTGGGGCCAACGTCCTGACTTTC,CASSRGANVLTF
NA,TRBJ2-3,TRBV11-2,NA,TGTGCCAGCAGCTCCCTTCAGGGGCTAGGTACGCAGTATTTT,CASSSLQGLGTQYF
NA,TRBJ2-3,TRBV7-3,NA,TGTGCCAGCAGTGCTACTGGCGGAAGGGATACGCAGTATTTT,CASSATGGRDTQYF
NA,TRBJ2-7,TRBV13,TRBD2,TGTGCCAGCAGCCAACAGGGGACTAGCGGTGCCTACGAGCAGTACTTC,CASSQQGTSGAYEQYF
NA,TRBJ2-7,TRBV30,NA,TGTGCCTGGAGTGTAAATGTGGGAGCCCCCTACGAGCAGTACTTC,CAWSVNVGAPYEQYF
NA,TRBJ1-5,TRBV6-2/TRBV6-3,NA,TGTGCCAGCAGTACCCAGGGGAGCAATCAGCCCCAGCATTTT,CASSTQGSNQPQHF
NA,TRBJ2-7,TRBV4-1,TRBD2,TGCGCCAGCAGCCAAGGTCTAGCGGGAGTCGGGGAGCAGTACTTC,CASSQGLAGVGEQYF
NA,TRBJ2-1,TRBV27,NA,TGTGCCAGCAGTTTTAAGGTAGCGCGGAGCTCCTACAATGAGCAGTTCTTC,CASSFKVARSSYNEQFF
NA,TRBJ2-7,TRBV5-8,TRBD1,TGTGCCAGCAGCTTGGACAGGGGTCGTACCTACGAGCAGTACTTC,CASSLDRGRTYEQYF